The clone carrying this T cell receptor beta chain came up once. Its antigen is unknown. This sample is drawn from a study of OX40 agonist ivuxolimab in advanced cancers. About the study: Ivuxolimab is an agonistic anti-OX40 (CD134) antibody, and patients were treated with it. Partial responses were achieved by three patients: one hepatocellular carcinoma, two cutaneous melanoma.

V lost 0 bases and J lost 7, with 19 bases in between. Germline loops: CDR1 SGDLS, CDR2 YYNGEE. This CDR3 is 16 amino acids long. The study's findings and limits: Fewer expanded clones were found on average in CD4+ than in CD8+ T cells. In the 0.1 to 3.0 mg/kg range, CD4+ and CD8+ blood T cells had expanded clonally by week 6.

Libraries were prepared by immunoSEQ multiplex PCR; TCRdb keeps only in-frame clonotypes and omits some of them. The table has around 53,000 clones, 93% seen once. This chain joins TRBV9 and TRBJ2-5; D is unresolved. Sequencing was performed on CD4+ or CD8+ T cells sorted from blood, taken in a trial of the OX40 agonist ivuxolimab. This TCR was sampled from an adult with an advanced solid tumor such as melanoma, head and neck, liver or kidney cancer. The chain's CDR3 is CASSVGLVPTTGTQYF. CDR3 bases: TGTGCCAGCAGCGTAGGTCTAGTTCCAACCACCGGGACCCAGTACTTC.